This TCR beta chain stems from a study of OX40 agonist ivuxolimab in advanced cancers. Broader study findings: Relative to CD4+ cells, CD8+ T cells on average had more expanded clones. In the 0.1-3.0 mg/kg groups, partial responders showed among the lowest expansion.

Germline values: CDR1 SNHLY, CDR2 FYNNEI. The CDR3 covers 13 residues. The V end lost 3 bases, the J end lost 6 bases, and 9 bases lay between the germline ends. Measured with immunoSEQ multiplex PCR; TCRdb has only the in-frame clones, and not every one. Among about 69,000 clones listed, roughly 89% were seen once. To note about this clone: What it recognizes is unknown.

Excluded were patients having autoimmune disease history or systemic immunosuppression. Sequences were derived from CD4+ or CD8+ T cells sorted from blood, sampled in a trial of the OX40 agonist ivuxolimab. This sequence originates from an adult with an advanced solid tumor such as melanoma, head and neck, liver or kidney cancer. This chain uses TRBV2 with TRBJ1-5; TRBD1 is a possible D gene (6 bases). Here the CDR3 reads CASSDSGVQPQHF. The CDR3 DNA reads TGTGCCAGCAGTGATTCAGGGGTTCAGCCCCAGCATTTT. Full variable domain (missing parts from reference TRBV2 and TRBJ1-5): EPEVTQTPSHQVTQMGQEVILRCVPISNHLYFYWYRQILGQKVEFLVSFYNNEISEKSEIFDDQFSVERPDGSNFTLKIRSTKLEDSAMYFCASSDSGVQPQHFGDGTRLSIL.